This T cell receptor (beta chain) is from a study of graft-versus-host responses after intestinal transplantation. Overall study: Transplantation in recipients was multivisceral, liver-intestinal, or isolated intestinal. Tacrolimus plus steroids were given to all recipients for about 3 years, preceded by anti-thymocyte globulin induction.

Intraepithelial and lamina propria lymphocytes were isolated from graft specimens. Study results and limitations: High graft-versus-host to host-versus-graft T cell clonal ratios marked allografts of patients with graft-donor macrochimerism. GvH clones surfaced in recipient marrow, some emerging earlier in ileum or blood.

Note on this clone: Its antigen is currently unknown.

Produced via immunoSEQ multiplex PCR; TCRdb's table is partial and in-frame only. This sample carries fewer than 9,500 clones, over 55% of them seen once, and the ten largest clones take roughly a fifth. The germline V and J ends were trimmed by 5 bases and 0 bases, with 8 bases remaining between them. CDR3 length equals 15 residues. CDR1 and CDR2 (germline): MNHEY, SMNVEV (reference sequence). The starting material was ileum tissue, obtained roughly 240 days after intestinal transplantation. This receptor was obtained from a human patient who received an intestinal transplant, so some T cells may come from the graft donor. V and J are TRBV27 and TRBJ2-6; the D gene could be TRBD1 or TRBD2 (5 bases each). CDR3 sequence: CASSAGSSGANVLTF. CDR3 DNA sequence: TGTGCCAGCAGTGCAGGGAGCTCTGGGGCCAACGTCCTGACTTTC.